What follows are 3 T cell receptor beta chains derived from one specimen sequenced in a study of T-cell reconstitution after alpha-beta-depleted transplantation in children. Unique molecular identifiers were incorporated into the prepared TCRbeta library. Using its own MiXCR run on the PCR reads, TCRdb lists one record per CDR3 protein. The sample comprises 440,000 or so distinct CDR3 sequences, about 45% of which are singletons, and 27% rests with the top ten. The specimen comprised PBMCs, sampled before TCRalphabeta/CD19-depleted stem cell transplant. All receptors derive from a girl under 10 years old with aplastic anemia, due to receive a stem cell transplant.

The chain uses TRBV12-3 or TRBV12-4 and TRBJ2-5, with unresolved D. Trimming cost V 6 bases and J 7 bases, with 15 bases left between them. This CDR3 region has 13 residues. CDR3 loop: CASSLGQIATQYF. The CDR3 nucleotides are TGTGCCAGCAGCCTCGGCCAGATTGCGACCCAGTACTTC.

V and J are TRBV20-1 and TRBJ2-7; 10 positions match TRBD1. Germline CDR1 reads DFQATT; CDR2 reads SNEGSKA (reference sequence). V was pared by 0 bases and J by 7 bases, with 6 bases of the junction left unmatched. The CDR3 totals 14 residues. The CDR3 DNA reads TGCAGTGCTAGAGATCTCGACAGGGGGCTTGAGCAGTACTTC. As protein: CSARDLDRGLEQYF.

This clonotype appeared a few times. This chain connects TRBV2 to TRBJ2-7; 8 bases fit TRBD2. J lost 0 bases, V lost 5 bases, and 9 bases had no gene match. Germline V gene data show CDR1 as SNHLY and CDR2 as FYNNEI. This CDR3 is built from 16 residues. The CDR3 region has the DNA TGTGCCAGCAGTCGTGTTGGACTAGCCACCTCCTACGAGCAGTACTTC. This gives the protein CASSRVGLATSYEQYF. The full variable domain, with the rest looked up from reference TRBV2 and TRBJ2-7, is EPEVTQTPSHQVTQMGQEVILRCVPISNHLYFYWYRQILGQKVEFLVSFYNNEISEKSEIFDDQFSVERPDGSNFTLKIRSTKLEDSAMYFCASSRVGLATSYEQYFGPGTRLTVT.